Shown below are 24 T cell receptor beta chains from a single sample sequenced in a study of beta chain features in type 1 diabetes. Study conclusions and caveats: Shortening of TCRB CDR3s, moderate but significant, appeared in all four CD4+ subsets of Type 1 diabetes patients.

Every isolated RNA sample was fully reverse transcribed, so sequencing captured expressed TCRB transcripts. The table came from immunoSEQ multiplex PCR; TCRdb's copy has only in-frame clones and leaves some out. The profile shows 140,000 to 150,000 clones, around an eighth of them singletons. These TCRs are of unknown antigen specificity. What was sequenced was central memory CD4+ T cells from blood. The receptors here all came from a man between 18 and 29 years old with type 1 diabetes.

This chain links TRBV6-5 with TRBJ2-3, with 13 positions matching TRBD2. The germline gives CDR1 MNHEY, CDR2 SVGAGI. The CDR3 is made up of 15 amino acids. V was pared by 5 bases and J by 5 bases, with 4 bases of the junction left unmatched. In DNA form, the CDR3 reads TGTGCCAGCAGTACCCGGACTAGCGGGGGAGATACGCAGTATTTT. Its translation is CASSTRTSGGDTQYF.

This clone has a handful of counts. The chain has TRBV28 and TRBJ1-2; 7 bases are a match to TRBD1. CDR1 and CDR2 (germline): MDHEN, SYDVKM. This CDR3 comprises 13 residues. The junction had 10 bases not matched to a gene; V was cut back by 7 bases and J by 8 bases. DNA for the CDR3: TGTGCCAGCACCGACCAACAGGGGATCGGCTACACCTTC. Its translation: CASTDQQGIGYTF.

In this sample, this clone turned up a few times. The chain links TRBV7-8 to TRBJ2-7; D gene uncertain. V lost 5 bases to trimming and J lost 2 bases, with 10 bases between them. The CDR3 loop spans 13 amino acids. Germline CDR1 reads SGHVS; CDR2 reads FQNEAQ. CDR3 amino acids: CASSQDGPYEQYF. The CDR3 coding sequence is TGTGCCAGCAGCCAAGACGGCCCCTACGAGCAGTACTTC.

This clone has more than one count but fewer than ten. The J gene is TRBJ1-2, the V gene TRBV30; D gene uncertain. Per the germline V gene, CDR1 is GTSNPN and CDR2 is SVGIG (reference sequence). The CDR3 is made up of 13 amino acids. Trimming took 0 bases from V and 3 from J, leaving 8 bases between them. CDR3 nucleotides: TGTGCCTGGAGTGTAAGTCATGACTATGGCTACACCTTC. It codes for CAWSVSHDYGYTF.

V and J are TRBV6-1 and TRBJ1-1; D is unresolved. This CDR3 comprises 15 residues. V lost 0 bases and J 1 base, leaving 9 bases between the germline ends. The germline V gene has CDR1 MNHNS and CDR2 SASEGT. The CDR3 sequence: CASSEARFGNTEAFF. CDR3 bases: TGTGCCAGCAGTGAAGCGCGTTTCGGGAACACTGAAGCTTTCTTT.

The CDR3 spells CASSQDPGRSYEQYF. CDR3 sequence (DNA): TGTGCCAGCAGCCAAGATCCCGGGCGCTCCTACGAGCAGTACTTC. The chain couples TRBV7-9 to TRBJ2-7; D uncertain. CDR1 and CDR2 from the germline V gene are SEHNR and FQNEAQ (reference sequence). This CDR3 is 15 amino acids long. The V end lost 5 bases, the J end lost 0 bases, and 14 bases lay between the germline ends.

This clone occurred a few times. The chain uses TRBV13 and TRBJ2-1; 12 bases line up with TRBD2. V lost 6 bases, J lost 15 bases, and 3 bases stayed unmatched. CDR1 is PRHDT, CDR2 FYEKMQ, per germline (reference sequence). This CDR3 region has 11 residues. In DNA, the CDR3 is TGTGCCAGCAGTGGGGGACTAGCGGGGTTCTTC. Its protein product is CASSGGLAGFF.

The chain uses TRBV29-1 and TRBJ2-1, with no clear D. The CDR3 totals 14 residues. From germline, CDR1 is SQVTM and CDR2 ANQGSEA. V lost 6 bases and J 4 bases, leaving 16 bases between the germline ends. In DNA form, the CDR3 reads TGCAGCGTACCCGTCACAAGGCCTTACAATGAGCAGTTCTTC. This translates into CSVPVTRPYNEQFF.

This clone was observed once. This chain links TRBV4-1 with TRBJ1-5; no clear D. The CDR3 length is 19 residues. CDR1 is MGHRA, CDR2 YSYEKL, per germline. The V gene lost 4 bases and the J gene lost 2 bases, with 24 bases spanning the gap. The CDR3 region has the DNA TGCGCCAGCAGCCCCGGTGAGTCAGGACCGACTCGAGGCAATCAGCCCCAGCATTTT. This gives the protein CASSPGESGPTRGNQPQHF.

The table lists this clone with a few counts. The rearrangement links TRBV4-1 to TRBJ1-4; D might be TRBD1 (5 bases). CDR3 length: 16 residues. Trimming removed 2 bases at V and 0 bases at J, with 10 bases between. Germline V gene data show CDR1 as MGHRA and CDR2 as YSYEKL. The CDR3 reads CASSQQGSATNEKLFF. The CDR3 region has the DNA TGCGCCAGCAGCCAACAGGGTTCGGCAACTAATGAAAAACTGTTTTTT.

This rearrangement joins TRBV23-1 to TRBJ1-2; 7 bases agree with TRBD1. Being an ORF, TRBV23-1 has a function that is uncertain. The CDR3 spans 16 residues. The junction had 10 bases not matched to a gene; V was cut back by 4 bases and J by 2 bases. CDR3 bases: TGCGCCAGCAGTCCTCCGGACAGGTTCATAAACTATGGCTACACCTTC. Translating it yields CASSPPDRFINYGYTF.

This clone has a handful of counts. V gene TRBV9 combines with J gene TRBJ2-3; 7 bases map to TRBD1. CDR1 and CDR2 (germline): SGDLS, YYNGEE. Unmatched junction bases numbered 6, after V lost 4 bases and J lost 1 base. The CDR3 sequence is 15 residues long. The chain's CDR3 is CASSKKGAGTDTQYF. The CDR3 DNA reads TGTGCCAGCAGCAAAAAGGGGGCCGGCACAGATACGCAGTATTTT.

The V gene is TRBV5-1, the J gene TRBJ1-1, with 8 bases aligning to TRBD1. V lost 1 base, J lost 0 bases, and 5 bases stayed unmatched. The CDR3 consists of 16 residues. Germline lookup yields CDR1 SGHRS and CDR2 YFSETQ. The CDR3 nucleotides read TGCGCCAGCAGCTTGACCCCAGGGGGCCTGAACACTGAAGCTTTCTTT. It codes for CASSLTPGGLNTEAFF.

This clone was counted a few times. This rearrangement joins TRBV5-1 to TRBJ2-5; D is undetermined. Trimming pared 4 bases from V and 1 base from J, leaving 5 bases between. Germline V lookup: CDR1 SGHRS, CDR2 YFSETQ. The CDR3 is 12 residues long. The CDR3 here is CASSDTQETQYF. Written as DNA, the CDR3 is TGCGCCAGCAGCGACACCCAAGAGACCCAGTACTTC.

There are many counts of this clone. The chain recombines TRBV2 with TRBJ2-3; D possibly corresponds to TRBD1 (6 bases). V was pared by 4 bases and J by 6 bases, with 11 bases between. CDR1 is SNHLY, CDR2 FYNNEI, per germline. There are 13 residues in the CDR3. This chain's CDR3 is CASSVDSKDTQYF. The CDR3 DNA follows: TGTGCCAGCAGTGTGGACAGCAAGGATACGCAGTATTTT.

The V call is TRBV5-6, the J call TRBJ1-5, with D perhaps matching TRBD1 (5 bases). The ends were cut back, 0 bases at V and 7 bases at J, with 5 bases in the middle. Germline V gene lookup returns CDR1 SGHDT and CDR2 YYEEEE. This CDR3 contains 12 residues. CDR3 amino acids: CASSLGQQPQHF. The CDR3 DNA sequence: TGTGCCAGCAGCTTGGGACAGCAGCCCCAGCATTTT.

The chain employs TRBV6-1 and TRBJ2-6, with D tentatively TRBD1 (5 bases). Germline assignment: CDR1 MNHNS and CDR2 SASEGT. V lost 3 bases to trimming and J lost 0 bases, with 9 bases between them. The CDR3 spans 16 residues. The CDR3 sequence is CASSEWTTSGANVLTF. The CDR3 DNA reads as TGTGCCAGCAGTGAGTGGACAACCTCTGGGGCCAACGTCCTGACTTTC.

CDR3 nucleotides: TGTGCCAGCAGAGGGACAGGGGGTTACAATGAGCAGTTCTTC. Translation: CASRGTGGYNEQFF. This sequence joins TRBV6-1 and TRBJ2-1, with TRBD1 matching 11 bases. V trimming: 6 bases; J trimming: 4 bases; junction bases outside the gene matches: 2. The CDR3 contains 14 residues. The germline V gene has CDR1 MNHNS and CDR2 SASEGT.

Only a few counts were recorded for this clone. As DNA, the CDR3 is TGCGCCAGCAGCTGGGAGAGGCCCAGGACTCAGCCCCAGCATTTT. Its translation: CASSWERPRTQPQHF. V and J are TRBV5-1 and TRBJ1-5; D remains unclear. The CDR3 has 15 residues. Looked up from germline, CDR1 is SGHRS and CDR2 is YFSETQ. V was trimmed by 3 bases and J by 6 bases, leaving 16 bases between them.

This clone was picked up a small number of times. The rearrangement links TRBV4-2 to TRBJ1-1; a weak D match, TRBD1 (5 bases). Trimming took 0 bases from V and 4 from J, leaving 12 bases between them. Germline V gene data show CDR1 as LGHNA and CDR2 as YNFKEQ. The CDR3 runs to 15 residues. For the CDR3, the DNA is TGTGCCAGCAGCCAAGACAGGGCGAGTGGCACTGAAGCTTTCTTT. Residues: CASSQDRASGTEAFF.

This chain links TRBV27 with TRBJ1-2, with 9 bases lining up with TRBD1. Germline CDR1 and CDR2: MNHEY and SMNVEV (reference sequence). V was pared by 6 bases and J by 0 bases, with 8 bases of the junction left unmatched. The CDR3 contains 16 residues. CDR3 DNA sequence: TGTGCCAGCAGCCAAATCCGGGACAGGGCTAACTATGGCTACACCTTC. Residues: CASSQIRDRANYGYTF.

The rearrangement joins TRBV19 to TRBJ1-5; TRBD1 matches at 7 bases. V trimming: 7 bases; J trimming: 0 bases; junction bases outside the gene matches: 6. The CDR3 runs to 15 residues. Germline-derived CDR1 and CDR2 are LNHDA and SQIVND (reference sequence). CDR3 sequence: CASTPGTASNQPQHF. In nucleotides, the CDR3 is TGTGCCAGTACCCCAGGGACAGCTAGCAATCAGCCCCAGCATTTT.

This clone was counted ten times or more. Different DNA sequences within this sample yield the same CDR3. The chain uses TRBV29-1 and TRBJ2-5; 7 nucleotides match TRBD2. Trimming removed 8 bases from V and 5 bases from J; junction bases left unmatched: 8. CDR1 is SQVTM and CDR2 is ANQGSEA in the germline V gene. The CDR3 is made up of 12 amino acids. The CDR3 nucleotides read TGCAGCTCAAAGCGGGGTTCGGAGACCCAGTACTTC. Its protein is CSSKRGSETQYF.

V is TRBV11-1 and J is TRBJ2-1; 10 positions match TRBD2. CDR1 and CDR2 from the germline V gene are SGHAT and FQDESV (reference sequence). The V and J ends lost 5 bases and 10 bases, in that order; junction bases with no gene match: 8. The CDR3 is made up of 14 amino acids. CDR3 amino acids: CASSLTSGAAEQFF. For the CDR3, the DNA is TGTGCCAGCAGCCTCACTAGCGGGGCCGCAGAGCAGTTCTTC.